The 27 T cell receptor beta chains below come from one sample, sequenced in a study of post-analysis software for immune sequencing data (dated by TCRdb to between 2014 and 2017). Overall study outcomes, separate from this receptor: Patients showed significantly higher frequencies than controls for about 5 TRBV segments, among them TRBV5-6, TRBV5-1 and TRBV20-1.

Their cognate antigens are unknown. Library preparation was by PCR. Sequencing used an Illumina HiSeq 2500. To reduce PCR and sequencing biases, unique molecular identifiers were built into the TCR beta cDNA libraries. TCRdb ran its own pipeline on the public reads, namely fastp trimming at Q25 and MiXCR clone calling, and kept in-frame beta chains. Rows matching on CDR3 protein sequence are summarized as one entry with the most common DNA and genes. This sample holds 600,000 to 750,000 distinct CDR3 sequences; 59% were observed only once. The ten most abundant clones make up 10% to 12% of the sample. Input material: blood. These receptors all stem from a girl aged 2-10 years with multiple sclerosis.

The chain is built from TRBV7-2 and TRBJ2-1; 7 nucleotides align to TRBD2. The CDR3 is 16 residues long. In germline, CDR1 is SGHTA, CDR2 FQGNSA. The trim removed 1 base at V and 5 bases at J, leaving 8 bases unmatched. The CDR3 region has the DNA TGTGCCAGCAGCTTAGAGTGGGACTACGCTAACAATGAGCAGTTCTTC. Translated, it gives CASSLEWDYANNEQFF.

The rearrangement uses TRBV20-1 and TRBJ2-7, with 9 bases matching TRBD1. With V trimmed by 4 bases and J by 3 bases, 7 bases remained unmatched. Germline V CDR1 and CDR2: DFQATT, SNEGSKA (reference sequence). The CDR3 has 14 amino acids. The chain's CDR3 is CSANTGGRGYEQYF. The CDR3 coding sequence is TGCAGTGCTAATACAGGGGGCCGGGGCTACGAGCAGTACTTC.

In this sample, this clonotype turned up a few times. The chain employs TRBV27 and TRBJ2-1; TRBD1 matches at 7 bases. Unmatched junction bases numbered 3, after V lost 0 bases and J lost 1 base. CDR1 MNHEY and CDR2 SMNVEV come from the germline V gene (reference sequence). This CDR3 has 16 amino acids. The CDR3 here is CASSLSTGWSYNEQFF. CDR3 in DNA: TGTGCCAGCAGTTTATCGACAGGGTGGTCCTACAATGAGCAGTTCTTC.

This clonotype was counted a single time. This rearrangement joins TRBV5-6 to TRBJ2-1; 9 nucleotides line up with TRBD1. V lost 4 bases to trimming and J lost 4 bases; unmatched junction nucleotides: 9. The germline gives CDR1 SGHDT, CDR2 YYEEEE. The CDR3 has 16 amino acids. CDR3 region: CASSPIQGASYNEQFF. The CDR3 region has the DNA TGTGCCAGCAGCCCCATACAGGGGGCATCTTACAATGAGCAGTTCTTC.

The chain joins TRBV7-9 to TRBJ2-3, with 11 bases aligning to TRBD2. This CDR3 comprises 17 residues. After removal of 3 bases from V and 1 base from J, the junction contained 6 bases not matched to a gene. CDR1 and CDR2 (germline): SEHNR, FQNEAQ (reference sequence). CDR3 DNA sequence: TGTGCCAGCAGCTTGTCACTAGCGGGAGTGGGCACAGATACGCAGTATTTT. It encodes CASSLSLAGVGTDTQYF.

The chain has TRBV30 and TRBJ1-2, with D possibly TRBD1 on 5 matching bases. V dropped 4 bases and J dropped 0 bases, with 9 bases sitting between them. Germline V lookup: CDR1 GTSNPN, CDR2 SVGIG (reference sequence). This CDR3 spans 13 amino acids. The CDR3 coding sequence is TGTGCCTGGACAGGGAAGGCTAACTATGGCTACACCTTC. Translating it yields CAWTGKANYGYTF.

V is TRBV12-3 or TRBV12-4 and J is TRBJ2-1, with 9 nucleotides matching TRBD2. CDR3 length: 15 amino acids. J was trimmed by 4 bases and V by 7 bases; bases with no gene match: 8. The CDR3 loop reads CASKLAGSYYNEQFF. The CDR3 nucleotides read TGTGCCAGCAAACTAGCGGGTTCTTATTACAATGAGCAGTTCTTC.

V gene TRBV27 combines with J gene TRBJ1-5; TRBD1 matches at 12 bases. The V gene's germline CDR1 is MNHEY and CDR2 SMNVEV (reference sequence). The CDR3 loop spans 15 amino acids. With 8 bases clipped from V and 6 bases from J, the junction kept 8 bases outside the gene matches. The CDR3 sequence is CASGPGQGAGQPQHF. In DNA form, the CDR3 reads TGTGCCAGCGGACCGGGACAGGGGGCCGGTCAGCCCCAGCATTTT.

The rearrangement uses TRBV12-3 or TRBV12-4 and TRBJ2-2; 8 nucleotides agree with TRBD1. V lost 8 bases to trimming and J lost 1 base; unmatched junction nucleotides: 9. The CDR3 has 16 residues. CDR3 nucleotide sequence: TGTGCCAGCGGTTCCTATACAGGGGGGAACACCGGGGAGCTGTTTTTT. Its translation is CASGSYTGGNTGELFF.

The chain carries TRBV20-1 and TRBJ2-1; 10 nucleotides match TRBD2. The CDR3 consists of 15 residues. From germline, CDR1 is DFQATT and CDR2 SNEGSKA (reference sequence). The V segment lost 2 bases and the J segment 9 bases; nucleotides outside the gene matches: 10. This CDR3 reads CSARPGLAILGEQFF. The CDR3, as DNA: TGCAGTGCTAGACCGGGACTAGCGATTTTGGGTGAGCAGTTCTTC.

This clonotype occurred a few times. DNA of the CDR3: TGTGCCAGCAGTGAAGCGGCAGCGAATAACTATGGCTACACCTTC. Translated, it gives CASSEAAANNYGYTF. The chain employs TRBV2 and TRBJ1-2; no definite D call. The V end was cut by 0 bases, the J end by 1 base, with 9 bases between. The CDR3 is 15 residues long. The germline gives CDR1 SNHLY, CDR2 FYNNEI.

This clonotype has only a few counts. The chain links TRBV5-1 to TRBJ1-2; 7 bases agree with TRBD1. Germline-derived CDR1 and CDR2 are SGHRS and YFSETQ. This CDR3 is built from 15 residues. V lost 4 bases, J lost 4 bases, and 10 bases stayed unmatched. CDR3 region: CASSLGRGQVYGYTF. CDR3 DNA: TGCGCCAGCAGCCTGGGACGTGGACAGGTCTATGGCTACACCTTC.

This clonotype was seen only a few times. The V call is TRBV5-5, the J call TRBJ2-1, with 7 bases fitting TRBD2. V lost 0 bases to trimming and J lost 1 base; unmatched junction nucleotides: 10. Germline-derived CDR1 and CDR2 are SGHKS and YYEKEE (reference sequence). The CDR3 has 18 residues. For the CDR3, the DNA is TGTGCCAGCAGCTTGGGAGGGAGGGGCCCCATTTCCTACAATGAGCAGTTCTTC. Translated, it gives CASSLGGRGPISYNEQFF.

V is TRBV4-3 and J is TRBJ2-3; 12 nucleotides line up with TRBD2. The germline V gene has CDR1 LGHNA and CDR2 YSLEER. The CDR3 covers 17 residues. Trimming took 3 bases from V and 6 from J; bases not matched to a gene: 10. CDR3 DNA: TGCGCCAGCAGCCAGGATGGTCTAGCGGGGGGGCGCGATACGCAGTATTTT. It is translated as CASSQDGLAGGRDTQYF.

This clonotype was counted between two and nine times. The DNA of the CDR3 is TGCGCCAGCAGCTTTCAGGGGGTCTACAATGAGCAGTTCTTC. As protein: CASSFQGVYNEQFF. The chain uses TRBV5-1 and TRBJ2-1; 7 bases line up with TRBD1. The CDR3 totals 14 residues. The germline gives CDR1 SGHRS, CDR2 YFSETQ. The J segment lost 3 bases and the V segment lost 2 bases, leaving 2 bases of the junction unmatched.

The rearrangement uses TRBV7-2 and TRBJ1-2; D gene uncertain. The germline V gene encodes CDR1 SGHTA and CDR2 FQGNSA. The CDR3 covers 12 residues. The ends were cut back, 3 bases at V and 8 bases at J, with 10 bases in the middle. CDR3 bases: TGTGCCAGCAGCTTGGCCCTCGGGGGCTACACCTTC. It translates to CASSLALGGYTF.

This clonotype was counted a few times. In DNA form, the CDR3 reads TGTGCCAGCAGCGCAACTAGCGGTAATCTACAAGAGACCCAGTACTTC. Translating it yields CASSATSGNLQETQYF. This chain connects TRBV7-2 to TRBJ2-5; 8 nucleotides agree with TRBD2. CDR1 and CDR2 (germline): SGHTA, FQGNSA. The CDR3 consists of 16 residues. The ends lost 5 bases at V and 2 bases at J; junction bases unmatched: 10.

The chain employs TRBV29-1 and TRBJ2-1; TRBD2 is a possible D gene (6 bases). The CDR3 is 12 amino acids. Trimming left V 5 bases short and J 6 bases short, with 11 bases between. Germline values: CDR1 SQVTM, CDR2 ANQGSEA. Written as DNA, the CDR3 is TGCAGCGTTATACAGCGGGCCAATGAGCAGTTCTTC. Its translation: CSVIQRANEQFF.

The chain couples TRBV5-1 to TRBJ2-7; 7 positions agree with TRBD1. Germline V gene lookup returns CDR1 SGHRS and CDR2 YFSETQ. The CDR3 has 13 amino acids. Unmatched junction bases numbered 2, after V lost 0 bases and J lost 5 bases. CDR3: CASSLEGADEQYF. The CDR3 DNA reads TGCGCCAGCAGCTTGGAGGGGGCGGACGAGCAGTACTTC.

The V gene is TRBV10-2, the J gene TRBJ2-3; no clear D gene. The CDR3 contains 16 residues. The germline gives CDR1 WSHSY, CDR2 SAAADI. The V end lost 8 bases, the J end lost 2 bases, and 20 bases lay between the germline ends. The DNA of the CDR3 is TGCGCCAGCTGTCTCGGCACATCCGCGAACACAGATACGCAGTATTTT. It yields the protein CASCLGTSANTDTQYF.

The chain couples TRBV9 to TRBJ1-2; D is perhaps TRBD1 (5 bases). Trimming left V 0 bases short and J 9 bases short, with 15 bases between. There are 14 residues in the CDR3. Germline assignment: CDR1 SGDLS and CDR2 YYNGEE. CDR3 amino acids: CASSVAWGRGRYTF. The CDR3 DNA reads TGTGCCAGCAGCGTAGCTTGGGGAAGGGGTCGCTACACCTTC.

This clonotype was picked up a small number of times. The chain joins TRBV29-1 to TRBJ2-1; TRBD1 aligns across 8 bases. Germline CDR1 and CDR2: SQVTM and ANQGSEA. Trimming at V came to 3 bases and at J to 0 bases, leaving 4 bases not matched to a gene. This CDR3 has 15 amino acids. The CDR3 DNA reads TGCAGCGTTGACGGACAGGGCCTCTCCTACAATGAGCAGTTCTTC. Its translation: CSVDGQGLSYNEQFF.

This clonotype was picked up one time. This chain uses TRBV29-1 with TRBJ2-7, with TRBD1 matching over 8 bases. The CDR3 totals 13 residues. The germline gives CDR1 SQVTM, CDR2 ANQGSEA. V lost 6 bases and J lost 2; bases outside the gene matches: 6. In DNA, the CDR3 is TGCAGCGTAGAATTGGGACAGGCCTACGAGCAGTACTTC. It is translated as CSVELGQAYEQYF.

This chain connects TRBV29-1 to TRBJ2-1; 11 nucleotides align to TRBD2. J gave up 9 bases and V 3 bases, and 7 bases lay outside the gene matches. Germline V lookup: CDR1 SQVTM, CDR2 ANQGSEA. This CDR3 region has 14 residues. CDR3 in DNA: TGCAGCGTTGATTCGGGGCTAGCGGGGGGTGAGCAGTTCTTC. Translating gives CSVDSGLAGGEQFF.

The rearrangement links TRBV20-1 to TRBJ2-7; perhaps TRBD2 as D (6 bases). Germline assignment: CDR1 DFQATT and CDR2 SNEGSKA (reference sequence). The CDR3 totals 16 residues. Between the trimmed V and J ends, which lost 1 base and 6 bases, there was a span of 22 bases. The CDR3 loop reads CSARVKGGLPSPEQYF. In DNA, the CDR3 is TGCAGTGCTAGAGTTAAGGGAGGACTTCCCTCCCCCGAGCAGTACTTC.

The chain uses TRBV11-2 and TRBJ2-5; D remains ambiguous. Trimming stripped 3 bases from V and 2 bases from J, with 7 bases between. The CDR3 is 13 residues long. The germline V gene encodes CDR1 SGHAT and CDR2 FQNNGV. Here the CDR3 DNA reads TGTGCCAGCAGCTTGTGGAGACAAGAGACCCAGTACTTC. Translation gives CASSLWRQETQYF.

The chain employs TRBV27 and TRBJ1-1; possibly TRBD1 for D (6 bases). Trimming left V 2 bases short and J 6 bases short, with 25 bases between. This CDR3 is 18 amino acids long. Looked up from germline, CDR1 is MNHEY and CDR2 is SMNVEV (reference sequence). CDR3 protein: CASSLEGRGRRSKAEAFF. CDR3 DNA sequence: TGTGCCAGCAGTTTAGAGGGCAGGGGACGGCGATCTAAGGCTGAAGCTTTCTTT.